This T cell receptor beta chain was observed in a study of blood T cell repertoires in COVID-19. For the study at large: The United States, Italy and Spain provided the acute and convalescent COVID-19 samples.

Sequenced by immunoSEQ multiplex PCR; TCRdb stores in-frame clones only, minus some. The sample consists of more than 300,000 clones, about nine tenths of them appearing once. The germline V and J ends were trimmed by 5 bases and 4 bases, with 17 bases remaining between them. This CDR3 is 15 amino acids long. Per germline, CDR1 SGHTA and CDR2 FQGNSA. The chain couples TRBV7-2 to TRBJ1-2, with a tentative D call TRBD1 (6 bases). The receptor's source is a woman aged 70-85 years with COVID-19, enrolled during active disease. Sequenced material: peripheral blood. Here the CDR3 reads CASSPDRQATYGYTF. The CDR3 bases are TGTGCCAGCAGCCCAGACCGACAGGCTACCTATGGCTACACCTTC.